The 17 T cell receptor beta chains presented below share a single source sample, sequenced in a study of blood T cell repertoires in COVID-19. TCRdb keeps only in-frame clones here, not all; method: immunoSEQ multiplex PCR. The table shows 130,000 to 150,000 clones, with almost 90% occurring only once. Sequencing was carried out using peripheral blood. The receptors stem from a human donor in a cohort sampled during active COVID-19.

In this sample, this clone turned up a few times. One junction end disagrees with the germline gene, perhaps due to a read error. The CDR3 bases are TGTGCCAGCTCGCCACGCCCACTAGCCTACGAGCAGTACTTC. Protein: CASSPRPLAYEQYF. The chain uses TRBV18 and TRBJ2-7; D perhaps matches TRBD2 (5 bases). The V gene's germline CDR1 is KGHSH and CDR2 LQKENI. CDR3 length equals 14 residues.

CDR3 DNA sequence: TGCGCCAGCACCCAAAAGGGGGGACAGCTTACCTACGAGCAGTACTTC. Protein product: CASTQKGGQLTYEQYF. The chain employs TRBV10-1 and TRBJ2-7; tentative D call: TRBD1 (7 bases). Germline CDR1 and CDR2: WNHNN and SYGVQD (reference sequence). The CDR3 is made up of 16 amino acids. V gave up 7 bases and J gave up 2 bases, with 21 bases separating them.

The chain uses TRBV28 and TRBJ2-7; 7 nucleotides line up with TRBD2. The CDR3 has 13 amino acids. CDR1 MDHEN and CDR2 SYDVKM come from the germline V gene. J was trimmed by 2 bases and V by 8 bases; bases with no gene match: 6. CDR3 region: CASGSAGPYEQYF. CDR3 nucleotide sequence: TGTGCCAGCGGTTCAGCGGGGCCCTACGAGCAGTACTTC.

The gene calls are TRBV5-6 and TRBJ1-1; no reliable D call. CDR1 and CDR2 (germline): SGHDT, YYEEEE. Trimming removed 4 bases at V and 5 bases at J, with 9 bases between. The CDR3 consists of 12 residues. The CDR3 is CASSALRTEAFF. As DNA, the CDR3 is TGTGCCAGCAGCGCTTTGAGAACTGAAGCTTTCTTT.

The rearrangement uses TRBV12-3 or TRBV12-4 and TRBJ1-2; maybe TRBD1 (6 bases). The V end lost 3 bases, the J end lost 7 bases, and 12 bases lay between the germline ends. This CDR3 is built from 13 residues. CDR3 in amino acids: CASSFGQGFGYTF. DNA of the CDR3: TGTGCCAGCAGTTTCGGGCAGGGGTTTGGCTACACCTTC.

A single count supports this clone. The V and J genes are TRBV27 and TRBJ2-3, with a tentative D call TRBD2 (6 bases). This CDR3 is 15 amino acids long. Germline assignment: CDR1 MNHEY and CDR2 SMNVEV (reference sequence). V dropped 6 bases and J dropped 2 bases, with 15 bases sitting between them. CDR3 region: CASRGDPGLTDTQYF. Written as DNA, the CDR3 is TGTGCCAGCAGGGGGGACCCGGGACTCACAGATACGCAGTATTTT.

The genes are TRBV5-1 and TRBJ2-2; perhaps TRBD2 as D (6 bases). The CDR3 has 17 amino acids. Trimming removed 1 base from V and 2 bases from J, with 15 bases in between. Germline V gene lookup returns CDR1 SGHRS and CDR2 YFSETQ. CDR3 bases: TGCGCCAGCAGCTTGCAGCCTAGCGCCCTCAACACCGGGGAGCTGTTTTTT. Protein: CASSLQPSALNTGELFF. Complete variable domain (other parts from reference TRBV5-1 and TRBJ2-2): KAGVTQTPRYLIKTRGQQVTLSCSPISGHRSVSWYQQTPGQGLQFLFEYFSETQRNKGNFPGRFSGRQFSNSRSEMNVSTLELGDSALYLCASSLQPSALNTGELFFGEGSRLTVL.

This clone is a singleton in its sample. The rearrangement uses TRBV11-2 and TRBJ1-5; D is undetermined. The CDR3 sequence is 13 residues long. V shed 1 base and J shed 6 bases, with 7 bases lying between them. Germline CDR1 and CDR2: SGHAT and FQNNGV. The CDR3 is CASSLASGQPQHF. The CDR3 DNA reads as TGTGCCAGCAGCTTAGCTAGCGGTCAGCCCCAGCATTTT.

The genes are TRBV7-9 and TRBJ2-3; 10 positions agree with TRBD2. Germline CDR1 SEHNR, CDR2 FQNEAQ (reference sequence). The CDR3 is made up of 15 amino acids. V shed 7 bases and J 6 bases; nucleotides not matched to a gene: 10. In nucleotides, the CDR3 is TGTGCCAGCAAACCGGGGACTAGCGATTTGGATACGCAGTATTTT. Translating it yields CASKPGTSDLDTQYF.

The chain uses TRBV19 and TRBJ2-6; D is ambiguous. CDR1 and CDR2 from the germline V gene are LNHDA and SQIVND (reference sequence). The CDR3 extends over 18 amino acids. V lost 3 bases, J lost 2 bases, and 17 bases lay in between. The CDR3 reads CASSIPQVLSPGANVLTF. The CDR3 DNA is TGTGCCAGTAGTATCCCCCAGGTATTATCCCCTGGGGCCAACGTCCTGACTTTC.

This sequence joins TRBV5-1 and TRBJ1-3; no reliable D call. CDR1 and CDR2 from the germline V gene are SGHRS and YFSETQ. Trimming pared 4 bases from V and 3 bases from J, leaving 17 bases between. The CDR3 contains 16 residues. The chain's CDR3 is CASSPGVPPVGNTIYF. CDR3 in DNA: TGCGCCAGCAGCCCCGGAGTTCCACCGGTTGGAAACACCATATATTTT.

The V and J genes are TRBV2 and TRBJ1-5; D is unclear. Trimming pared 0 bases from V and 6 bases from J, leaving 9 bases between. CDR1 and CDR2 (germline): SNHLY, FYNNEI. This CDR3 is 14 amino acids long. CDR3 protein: CASSEALPGQPQHF. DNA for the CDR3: TGTGCCAGCAGTGAAGCGCTTCCAGGTCAGCCCCAGCATTTT.

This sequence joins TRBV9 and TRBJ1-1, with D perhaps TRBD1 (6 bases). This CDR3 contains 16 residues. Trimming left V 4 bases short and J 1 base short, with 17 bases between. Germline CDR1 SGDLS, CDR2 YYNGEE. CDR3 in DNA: TGTGCCAGCAGCCTAGGACACAGGGACGGGAACACTGAAGCTTTCTTT. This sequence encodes CASSLGHRDGNTEAFF.

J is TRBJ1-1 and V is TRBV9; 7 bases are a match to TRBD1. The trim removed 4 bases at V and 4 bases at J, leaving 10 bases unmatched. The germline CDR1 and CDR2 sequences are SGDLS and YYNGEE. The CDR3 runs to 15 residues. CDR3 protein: CASSTVGGIGTEAFF. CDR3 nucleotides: TGTGCCAGCAGCACTGTAGGGGGCATAGGCACTGAAGCTTTCTTT.

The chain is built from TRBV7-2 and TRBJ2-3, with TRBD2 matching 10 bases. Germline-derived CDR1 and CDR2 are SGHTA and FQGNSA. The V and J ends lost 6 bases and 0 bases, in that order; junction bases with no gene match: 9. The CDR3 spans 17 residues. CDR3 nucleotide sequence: TGTGCCAGCAGACTAGCGGGGCTTGACCTTAGCACAGATACGCAGTATTTT. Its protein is CASRLAGLDLSTDTQYF.

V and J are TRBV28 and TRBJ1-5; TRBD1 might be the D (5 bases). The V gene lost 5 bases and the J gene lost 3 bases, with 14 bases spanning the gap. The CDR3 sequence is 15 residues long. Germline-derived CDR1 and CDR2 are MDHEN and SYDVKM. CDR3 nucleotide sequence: TGTGCCAGCAGTGCCGGGACTTCCATCAATCAGCCCCAGCATTTT. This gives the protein CASSAGTSINQPQHF.

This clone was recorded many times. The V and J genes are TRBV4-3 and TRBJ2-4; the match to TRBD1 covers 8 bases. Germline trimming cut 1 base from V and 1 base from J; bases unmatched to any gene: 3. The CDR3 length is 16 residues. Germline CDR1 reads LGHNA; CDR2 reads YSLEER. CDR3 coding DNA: TGCGCCAGCAGCCAAGGACAGGGGAACGCCAAAAACATTCAGTACTTC. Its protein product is CASSQGQGNAKNIQYF.